This TCR beta chain was obtained from a study of T-cell reconstitution after alpha-beta-depleted transplantation in children. From germline, CDR1 is LNHNV and CDR2 YYDKDF (reference sequence). The V and J ends lost 5 bases and 6 bases respectively, with 8 bases between them. The CDR3 is 12 residues long. It was with unique molecular identifiers that the TCRbeta library was prepared. TCRdb re-called the PCR reads with MiXCR, one entry per CDR3 protein. Among a few hundred thousand distinct CDR3 sequences listed, roughly 22% were seen once. For this clonotype: This may arise from a read error, as a much more abundant clone is one base away.

This material consisted of PBMCs from the stem cell graft donor, taken from the stem cell graft. V gene TRBV15 combines with J gene TRBJ1-5, with D unresolved. This sequence was found in a human donor who donated a stem cell graft to a child with acute myeloid leukemia. The CDR3 is CATSPPVQPQHF. CDR3 DNA: TGTGCCACCAGCCCCCCCGTTCAGCCCCAGCATTTT. Using reference TRBV15 and TRBJ1-5 for the parts outside the CDR3, the full variable domain is DAMVIQNPRYQVTQFGKPVTLSCSQTLNHNVMYWYQQKSSQAPKLLFHYYDKDFNNEADTPDNFQSRRPNTSFCFLDIRSPGLGDTAMYLCATSPPVQPQHFGDGTRLSIL.